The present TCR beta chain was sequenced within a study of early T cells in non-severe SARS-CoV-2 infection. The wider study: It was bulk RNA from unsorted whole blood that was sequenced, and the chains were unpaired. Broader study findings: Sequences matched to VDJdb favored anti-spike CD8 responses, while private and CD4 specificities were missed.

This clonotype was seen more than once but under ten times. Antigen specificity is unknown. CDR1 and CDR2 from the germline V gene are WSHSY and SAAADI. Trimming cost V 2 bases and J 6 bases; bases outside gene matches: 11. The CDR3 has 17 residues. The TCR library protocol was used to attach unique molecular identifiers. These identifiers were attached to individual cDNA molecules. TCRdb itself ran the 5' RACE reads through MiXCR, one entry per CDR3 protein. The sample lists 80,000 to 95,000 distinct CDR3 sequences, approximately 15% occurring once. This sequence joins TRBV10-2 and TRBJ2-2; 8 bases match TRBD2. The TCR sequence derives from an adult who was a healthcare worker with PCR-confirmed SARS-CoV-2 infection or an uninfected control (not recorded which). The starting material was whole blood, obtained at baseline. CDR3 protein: CASSEQASGPKAGELFF. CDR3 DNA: TGCGCCAGCAGTGAGCAGGCTAGCGGGCCAAAGGCCGGGGAGCTGTTTTTT.